The 28 T cell receptor beta chains below come from one sample, sequenced in a study of cytomegalovirus exposure and HLA in healthy donors. Both 60 Vbeta primers and 13 Jbeta primers went into the PCR. The protocol was immunoSEQ multiplex PCR, while the TCRdb copy is restricted to in-frame clones and leaves out a portion. The table includes around 100,000 clones, about three quarters detected once. The sequencing input was PBMCs. These receptors were taken from a male donor in good health and CMV-seropositive.

The chain employs TRBV5-6 and TRBJ2-5, with TRBD1 matching over 9 bases. The CDR3 covers 16 residues. CDR1 and CDR2 from the germline V gene are SGHDT and YYEEEE. V was pared by 2 bases and J by 5 bases, with 10 bases of the junction left unmatched. The DNA for the CDR3 is TGTGCCAGCAGCTTAGGAAACAGGGGGCGCTGGGAGACCCAGTACTTC. Residues: CASSLGNRGRWETQYF.

The chain uses TRBV2 and TRBJ2-7, with 11 bases matching TRBD2. The germline CDR1 and CDR2 sequences are SNHLY and FYNNEI. The junction had 13 bases not matched to a gene; V was cut back by 6 bases and J by 3 bases. This CDR3 spans 17 amino acids. DNA of the CDR3: TGTGCCAGCAGAAACCCTAGCGGGGGGCATTCAAACTACGAGCAGTACTTC. Translating it yields CASRNPSGGHSNYEQYF.

The chain uses TRBV7-2 and TRBJ1-2; 10 nucleotides align to TRBD1. Trimming at V came to 4 bases and at J to 4 bases, leaving 9 bases not matched to a gene. CDR3 length equals 16 residues. The germline CDR1 and CDR2 sequences are SGHTA and FQGNSA. CDR3 protein: CASSSPGDRGSYGYTF. The CDR3 coding sequence is TGTGCCAGCAGCTCACCAGGGGACAGGGGATCCTATGGCTACACCTTC.

The chain links TRBV19 to TRBJ1-3; D ambiguous. This CDR3 is built from 15 residues. With 3 bases removed from V and 0 bases from J, the gap between germline ends came to 9 bases. Germline V gives CDR1 LNHDA, CDR2 SQIVND (reference sequence). CDR3 nucleotides: TGTGCCAGTAGTATCGGAGGGTTCTCTGGAAACACCATATATTTT. As protein: CASSIGGFSGNTIYF.

The rearrangement uses TRBV7-2 and TRBJ2-3; 7 bases are a match to TRBD2. Germline CDR1 is SGHTA and CDR2 is FQGNSA. With 5 bases clipped from V and 3 bases from J, the junction kept 2 bases outside the gene matches. This CDR3 has 13 residues. The CDR3 coding sequence is TGTGCCAGCAGCGGGACTACTACAGATACGCAGTATTTT. Encoded protein: CASSGTTTDTQYF.

The J gene is TRBJ2-1, the V gene TRBV6-5; 8 bases align to TRBD2. CDR1 and CDR2 (germline): MNHEY, SVGAGI. Trimming took 11 bases from V and 4 from J; bases not matched to a gene: 10. The CDR3 spans 14 residues. This CDR3 is CAPAGAGPYNEQFF. CDR3 nucleotide sequence: TGTGCCCCAGCGGGGGCAGGGCCATACAATGAGCAGTTCTTC.

This clone was detected only once. This sequence joins TRBV11-2 and TRBJ2-7; D not resolved. The germline V gene has CDR1 SGHAT and CDR2 FQNNGV. With 1 base removed from V and 3 bases from J, the gap between germline ends came to 4 bases. The CDR3 has 12 residues. CDR3 residues: CASSLAGYEQYF. CDR3 sequence (DNA): TGTGCCAGCAGCTTAGCCGGCTACGAGCAGTACTTC. The full variable domain, rest sourced from reference TRBV11-2 and TRBJ2-7, is EAGVAQSPRYKIIEKRQSVAFWCNPISGHATLYWYQQILGQGPKLLIQFQNNGVVDDSQLPKDRFSAERLKGVDSTLKIQPAKLEDSAVYLCASSLAGYEQYFGPGTRLTVT.

The chain links TRBV27 to TRBJ2-7, with D possibly TRBD2 on 5 matching bases. CDR3 length: 14 amino acids. Per germline, CDR1 MNHEY and CDR2 SMNVEV (reference sequence). V shed 6 bases and J shed 3 bases, with 15 bases lying between them. CDR3 DNA: TGTGCCAGCAGGAACTACGGCGGACTCTACGAGCAGTACTTC. Translated: CASRNYGGLYEQYF.

The rearrangement links TRBV29-1 to TRBJ2-7; TRBD1 aligns across 7 bases. CDR1 is SQVTM and CDR2 is ANQGSEA in the germline V gene. CDR3 length: 14 amino acids. Losses at the gene ends were 4 bases for V and 2 bases for J; bases not matched to a gene: 8. The CDR3 DNA sequence: TGCAGCGTTGCCCGAGGTCAGGGGGCCTACGAGCAGTACTTC. It is translated as CSVARGQGAYEQYF.

V gene TRBV9 combines with J gene TRBJ1-2; 10 nucleotides align to TRBD1. The V segment lost 7 bases and the J segment 6 bases; nucleotides outside the gene matches: 3. Per the germline V gene, CDR1 is SGDLS and CDR2 is YYNGEE. The CDR3 contains 12 residues. The CDR3 bases are TGTGCCAGCTGGGACAGGGGCCATGGCTACACCTTC. Amino acids: CASWDRGHGYTF.

Here the CDR3 reads CASSGDSDQAFF. CDR3 sequence (DNA): TGTGCCAGCAGCGGCGACAGCGACCAAGCTTTCTTT. V usage is TRBV5-5 and J usage is TRBJ1-1, with D perhaps TRBD1 (5 bases). Germline CDR1 SGHKS, CDR2 YYEKEE (reference sequence). Trimming left V 4 bases short and J 9 bases short, with 13 bases between. This CDR3 is 12 amino acids long.

In this sample, this clone turned up a few times. CDR3 nucleotides: TGTGCCATCAGTGAGCCGACAGTAAACTATGGCTACACCTTC. Its translation is CAISEPTVNYGYTF. The chain joins TRBV10-3 to TRBJ1-2; tentatively, D is TRBD1 (5 bases). The CDR3 is made up of 14 amino acids. Per germline, CDR1 ENHRY and CDR2 SYGVKD. V lost 2 bases and J lost 2, with 9 bases in between.

V is TRBV28 and J is TRBJ1-2; a possible D gene is TRBD1 (5 bases). CDR3 length: 16 amino acids. Per the germline V gene, CDR1 is MDHEN and CDR2 is SYDVKM. The ends were cut back, 5 bases at V and 3 bases at J, with 19 bases in the middle. The CDR3 region is CASSQWGVGEDYGYTF. In nucleotides, the CDR3 is TGTGCCAGCAGTCAATGGGGGGTCGGCGAAGACTATGGCTACACCTTC.

Notes on this clone: The sample has other DNA sequences that encode this CDR3 too. The chain recombines TRBV11-2 with TRBJ1-4, with D possibly being TRBD1 (5 bases). Looked up from germline, CDR1 is SGHAT and CDR2 is FQNNGV. Deletions cut 1 base from V and 4 bases from J, with 7 bases between. CDR3 size: 14 residues. CDR3 DNA: TGTGCCAGCAGCTTAGCAGGGTTTAATGAAAAACTGTTTTTT. This gives the protein CASSLAGFNEKLFF.

V is TRBV6-5 and J is TRBJ1-3, with D unclear. The CDR3 covers 15 residues. Germline loops: CDR1 MNHEY, CDR2 SVGAGI. The V gene lost 5 bases and the J gene lost 0 bases, with 11 bases spanning the gap. This CDR3 is CASSTTPGSGNTIYF. The CDR3 DNA sequence: TGTGCCAGCAGTACTACACCGGGCTCTGGAAACACCATATATTTT.

J is TRBJ2-3 and V is TRBV7-9; D is perhaps TRBD2 (6 bases). The CDR3 has 13 residues. The germline V and J ends were trimmed by 5 bases and 4 bases, with 10 bases remaining between them. CDR1 and CDR2 (germline): SEHNR, FQNEAQ (reference sequence). CDR3: CASSAPGADTQYF. DNA for the CDR3: TGTGCCAGCAGCGCCCCGGGGGCAGATACGCAGTATTTT. The full variable domain, with the rest looked up from reference TRBV7-9 and TRBJ2-3, is DTGVSQNPRHKITKRGQNVTFRCDPISEHNRLYWYRQTLGQGPEFLTYFQNEAQLEKSRLLSDRFSAERPKGSFSTLEIQRTEQGDSAMYLCASSAPGADTQYFGPGTRLTVL.

This clone occurred once. V usage is TRBV7-2 and J usage is TRBJ2-2; 10 bases fit TRBD2. CDR3 length: 16 amino acids. The V gene end was trimmed by 6 bases and the J gene end by 6 bases; junction bases not matched to a gene: 10. In germline, CDR1 is SGHTA, CDR2 FQGNSA. The CDR3 sequence: CASRPTPSGGAGELFF. CDR3 sequence (DNA): TGTGCCAGCAGACCTACCCCCAGCGGGGGGGCCGGGGAGCTGTTTTTT.

This sequence joins TRBV4-2 and TRBJ2-7; TRBD1 aligns across 9 bases. V shed 0 bases, J shed 7 bases, and the junction held 10 bases outside the gene matches. CDR1 and CDR2 from the germline V gene are LGHNA and YNFKEQ. The CDR3 has 16 residues. CDR3 bases: TGTGCCAGCAGCCAAGAAGGCGGGACAGGGCTGGTGGAGCAGTACTTC. It specifies CASSQEGGTGLVEQYF.

V and J are TRBV7-2 and TRBJ2-5; D not certain. Germline values: CDR1 SGHTA, CDR2 FQGNSA. V lost 3 bases and J lost 2, with 13 bases in between. This CDR3 is built from 15 residues. CDR3 loop: CASSFLGHIQETQYF. The CDR3, as DNA: TGTGCCAGCAGCTTTCTTGGTCACATTCAAGAGACCCAGTACTTC.

The CDR3 sequence is CASASGVNTEAFF. In nucleotides, the CDR3 is TGCGCCAGCGCTTCCGGGGTGAACACTGAAGCTTTCTTT. The V gene is TRBV5-1, the J gene TRBJ1-1, with D unclear. This CDR3 is built from 13 residues. The V and J ends lost 7 bases and 0 bases respectively, with 10 bases between them. The V gene's germline CDR1 is SGHRS and CDR2 YFSETQ.

This chain connects TRBV30 to TRBJ1-5; no firm D call. The V gene's germline CDR1 is GTSNPN and CDR2 SVGIG (reference sequence). Trimming left V 4 bases short and J 4 bases short, with 11 bases between. The length of the CDR3 is 13 residues. CDR3 sequence: CAWTDGRNQPQHF. CDR3 nucleotides: TGTGCCTGGACCGATGGGCGTAATCAGCCCCAGCATTTT.

This clone was observed a few times. The V gene is TRBV27, the J gene TRBJ2-2; no reliable D call. Trimming removed 5 bases at V and 8 bases at J, with 6 bases between. CDR1 and CDR2 (germline): MNHEY, SMNVEV (reference sequence). The CDR3 covers 11 residues. CDR3 amino acids: CASSLLGELFF. The CDR3 DNA is TGTGCCAGCAGTCTGTTGGGGGAGCTGTTTTTT.

This chain connects TRBV5-1 to TRBJ1-3; 8 nucleotides align to TRBD1. The CDR3 has 16 amino acids. The germline gives CDR1 SGHRS, CDR2 YFSETQ. The V segment lost 4 bases and the J segment 1 base; nucleotides outside the gene matches: 7. CDR3 nucleotide sequence: TGCGCCAGCAGCGCGACAGGGGATGGTTCTGGAAACACCATATATTTT. Translated, it gives CASSATGDGSGNTIYF.

The chain carries TRBV9 and TRBJ2-3; 8 bases line up with TRBD2. The germline V gene has CDR1 SGDLS and CDR2 YYNGEE. The J segment lost 2 bases and the V segment lost 1 base, leaving 12 bases of the junction unmatched. The CDR3 loop spans 18 amino acids. CDR3 in amino acids: CASSVRGRAGASTDTQYF. CDR3 nucleotides: TGTGCCAGCAGCGTAAGAGGTCGAGCGGGGGCTTCCACAGATACGCAGTATTTT.

The V and J genes are TRBV25-1 and TRBJ1-1; D is perhaps TRBD1 (5 bases). Germline values: CDR1 MGHDK, CDR2 SYGVNS. The CDR3 is made up of 14 amino acids. The germline V and J ends were trimmed by 4 bases and 5 bases, with 14 bases remaining between them. The CDR3 reads CASSGVGGTTEAFF. The CDR3 nucleotides read TGTGCCAGCAGTGGGGTCGGCGGGACGACTGAAGCTTTCTTT.

The chain's CDR3 is CASSVAGGQGAPLHGYTF. DNA for the CDR3: TGTGCCAGCAGCGTAGCTGGGGGACAGGGGGCGCCTCTCCATGGCTACACCTTC. The chain has TRBV9 and TRBJ1-2, with TRBD1 matching over 12 bases. CDR1 and CDR2 from the germline V gene are SGDLS and YYNGEE. The V gene end was trimmed by 0 bases and the J gene end by 6 bases; junction bases not matched to a gene: 12. This CDR3 is built from 18 residues.

The V call is TRBV5-4, the J call TRBJ2-7; a weak D match, TRBD1 (5 bases). Per the germline V gene, CDR1 is SGHNT and CDR2 is YYREEE (reference sequence). The CDR3 extends over 15 amino acids. Trimming pared 0 bases from V and 2 bases from J, leaving 12 bases between. The CDR3 loop reads CASSLDLATAYEQYF. The CDR3 DNA reads as TGTGCCAGCAGCTTGGACCTCGCGACAGCCTACGAGCAGTACTTC. The full variable domain, completed using reference TRBV5-4 and TRBJ2-7, is ETGVTQSPTHLIKTRGQQVTLRCSSQSGHNTVSWYQQALGQGPQFIFQYYREEENGRGNFPPRFSGLQFPNYSSELNVNALELDDSALYLCASSLDLATAYEQYFGPGTRLTVT.

The chain couples TRBV7-3 to TRBJ2-3, with a weak D call TRBD1 (5 bases). The V end was cut by 5 bases, the J end by 3 bases, with 9 bases between. CDR3 size: 13 residues. Germline CDR1 and CDR2: SGHTA and FQGTGA. CDR3 nucleotide sequence: TGTGCCAGCAGCCTGCGACAGACAGATACGCAGTATTTT. It codes for CASSLRQTDTQYF.